This TCR beta chain stems from a study of graft-versus-host responses after intestinal transplantation. As for the study in general: Recipients had transplants, and these were multivisceral, liver-intestinal, or isolated intestinal. Every recipient underwent anti-thymocyte globulin induction, then tacrolimus and steroids for two to four years.

V lost 3 bases, J lost 8 bases, and 16 bases lay in between. CDR1 is MGHRA, CDR2 YSYEKL, per germline. This CDR3 spans 14 amino acids. This table comes from immunoSEQ multiplex PCR, and its TCRdb copy is limited to in-frame clones, with some not included. The data show tens of thousands of clones, with about 90% seen just once and 2.5% held by the top ten. Notes on this clone: Its antigen is not identified.

General observations from the study: Early post-transplant declines in HvG were associated with peak levels of circulating GvH clones. The marrow of recipients harbored GvH clones, and ileum or blood showed some of them first.

Material: unstimulated CD8+ T cells sorted from spleen or lymph node cells, obtained before intestinal transplant. The V gene is TRBV4-1, the J gene TRBJ1-1, with D unclear. The clonotype comes from a human donor who received an intestinal transplant. The CDR3 here is CASSHHLKGEEAFF. CDR3 in DNA: TGCGCCAGCAGCCATCATCTCAAGGGAGAGGAAGCTTTCTTT.